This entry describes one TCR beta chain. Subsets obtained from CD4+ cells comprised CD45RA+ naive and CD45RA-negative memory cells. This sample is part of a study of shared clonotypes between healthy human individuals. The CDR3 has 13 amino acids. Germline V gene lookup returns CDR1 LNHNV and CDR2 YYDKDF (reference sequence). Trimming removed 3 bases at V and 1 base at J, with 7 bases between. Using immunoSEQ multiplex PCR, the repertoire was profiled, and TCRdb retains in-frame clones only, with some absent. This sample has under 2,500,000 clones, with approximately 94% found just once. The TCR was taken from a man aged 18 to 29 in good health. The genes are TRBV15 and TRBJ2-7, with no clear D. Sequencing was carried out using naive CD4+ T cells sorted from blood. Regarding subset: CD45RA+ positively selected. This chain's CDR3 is CATSSEASYEQYF. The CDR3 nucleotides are TGTGCCACCAGCAGCGAGGCTTCCTACGAGCAGTACTTC.